This T cell receptor (beta chain) appears in the sequencing data of a study of T-cell reconstitution after alpha-beta-depleted transplantation in children. Unique molecular identifiers were used to barcode this TCRbeta library. Using its own MiXCR run on the PCR reads, TCRdb lists one record per CDR3 protein. This sample yields some 220,000 distinct CDR3 sequences, of which about 9.5% are seen a single time; less than 8% belongs to the top ten. This clonotype appeared a few times. Its ends do not fully match the called genes, so a read error is possible. The CDR3 contains 14 residues. CDR1 KGHDR and CDR2 SFDVKD come from the germline V gene.

The specimen was PBMCs from the stem cell graft donor, collected from the stem cell graft. This receptor was identified in a human donor who donated a stem cell graft to a child with acute lymphoblastic leukemia. The chain uses TRBV24-1 and TRBJ2-3; D possibly corresponds to TRBD2 (5 bases). The CDR3 coding sequence is TGTGCCACCAGTGATCACGGGAACACAGATGCGCAGTATTTT. This gives the protein CATSDHGNTDAQYF.